These 27 T cell receptor beta chains share one sample of origin, sequenced in a study of shared T cell receptors in the human thymus. Generated by immunoSEQ multiplex PCR, the TCRdb table keeps only in-frame clones and is missing some. Of about 380,000 clones detected, 95% appear once; the ten largest clones hold approximately 0.02%. The sample taken for sequencing was thymocytes. Receptor source: a human donor.

V is TRBV5-1 and J is TRBJ2-2, with 7 bases that match TRBD2. CDR3 size: 23 residues. The trim removed 4 bases at V and 7 bases at J, leaving 34 bases unmatched. Germline V gives CDR1 SGHRS, CDR2 YFSETQ. For the CDR3, the DNA is TGCGCCAGCAGCCATTATCATCTGCCCCCTAGGGAGCCCCCTAGCGGTCGAGACGGGGAGCTGTTTTTT. Translated: CASSHYHLPPREPPSGRDGELFF.

The chain is built from TRBV4-1 and TRBJ2-7; D remains ambiguous. The V and J ends lost 0 bases and 0 bases respectively, with 3 bases between them. CDR1 and CDR2 from the germline V gene are MGHRA and YSYEKL. There are 13 residues in the CDR3. The CDR3 here is CASSQDASYEQYF. The CDR3 nucleotides are TGCGCCAGCAGCCAAGACGCCTCCTACGAGCAGTACTTC.

Comments on this clone: The sample holds other DNA sequences that translate to the same CDR3. The CDR3 region is CASSLDSYNEQFF. As DNA, the CDR3 is TGTGCCAGCAGTTTAGACTCCTACAATGAGCAGTTCTTC. The rearrangement links TRBV27 to TRBJ2-1; D gene unclear. This CDR3 has 13 amino acids. Trimming pared 2 bases from V and 0 bases from J, leaving 2 bases between. Germline-derived CDR1 and CDR2 are MNHEY and SMNVEV (reference sequence).

The CDR3 sequence: CAWGRGYSNQPQHF. The CDR3 region has the DNA TGTGCCTGGGGGCGGGGCTATAGCAATCAGCCCCAGCATTTT. The chain employs TRBV30 and TRBJ1-5; D possibly corresponds to TRBD1 (5 bases). CDR3 length: 14 amino acids. V was clipped by 5 bases and J by 0 bases, with 11 bases between them. The germline gives CDR1 GTSNPN, CDR2 SVGIG (reference sequence).

The chain has TRBV7-3 and TRBJ2-3; D is uncertain. Germline CDR1 SGHTA, CDR2 FQGTGA. Trimming shortened V by 3 bases and J by 4 bases, and 8 bases separated the two germline ends. There are 13 residues in the CDR3. The CDR3 spells CASSLVPADTQYF. The CDR3 nucleotides read TGTGCCAGCAGCTTGGTCCCCGCAGATACGCAGTATTTT.

The rearrangement links TRBV14 to TRBJ1-2, with a possible D match to TRBD1 (5 bases). The CDR3 consists of 13 residues. The ends were cut back, 1 base at V and 4 bases at J, with 7 bases in the middle. The germline V gene has CDR1 SGHDN and CDR2 FVKESK. CDR3 sequence reads: CASSQVQGYGYTF. In DNA, the CDR3 is TGTGCCAGCAGCCAAGTGCAGGGCTATGGCTACACCTTC.

The rearrangement uses TRBV7-9 and TRBJ2-7; D perhaps matches TRBD1 (5 bases). This CDR3 region has 14 residues. V dropped 5 bases and J dropped 1 base, with 12 bases sitting between them. The germline V gene has CDR1 SEHNR and CDR2 FQNEAQ (reference sequence). The CDR3 here is CASSLTEQSYEQYF. Here the CDR3 DNA reads TGTGCCAGCAGCCTGACAGAGCAATCCTACGAGCAGTACTTC.

The chain combines TRBV19 with TRBJ2-1; D gene uncertain. Trimming took off 5 bases at V and 7 bases at J, with 18 bases between the two ends. The CDR3 runs to 15 residues. In germline, CDR1 is LNHDA, CDR2 SQIVND (reference sequence). The CDR3 spells CASSWVGILGNEQFF. CDR3 bases: TGTGCCAGTAGTTGGGTAGGGATCCTCGGGAATGAGCAGTTCTTC.

The chain links TRBV28 to TRBJ2-5; 9 nucleotides line up with TRBD2. The CDR3 has 15 amino acids. Per the germline V gene, CDR1 is MDHEN and CDR2 is SYDVKM. Trimming cost V 4 bases and J 5 bases; bases outside gene matches: 8. CDR3 sequence: CASSSVSGGYETQYF. The CDR3 DNA follows: TGTGCCAGCAGTTCTGTTAGCGGGGGTTACGAGACCCAGTACTTC.

This chain uses TRBV30 with TRBJ1-2, with D uncertain. V dropped 1 base and J dropped 0 bases, with 12 bases sitting between them. The germline V gene has CDR1 GTSNPN and CDR2 SVGIG (reference sequence). This CDR3 region has 15 residues. CDR3: CAWSGGGTTNYGYTF. In DNA form, the CDR3 reads TGTGCCTGGAGTGGGGGTGGCACCACTAACTATGGCTACACCTTC.

V usage is TRBV5-1 and J usage is TRBJ2-5; tentatively, D is TRBD2 (6 bases). CDR3 size: 14 residues. From germline, CDR1 is SGHRS and CDR2 YFSETQ. V was clipped by 4 bases and J by 5 bases, with 15 bases between them. The CDR3 loop is CASSVTKGRETQYF. For the CDR3, the DNA is TGCGCCAGCAGCGTCACCAAGGGGAGGGAGACCCAGTACTTC.

CDR3 sequence reads: CASRPQGYYGYTF. The CDR3, as DNA: TGTGCCAGCAGACCACAGGGGTACTATGGCTACACCTTC. This chain joins TRBV6-1 and TRBJ1-2; 7 positions agree with TRBD1. Germline V gives CDR1 MNHNS, CDR2 SASEGT. The V and J ends lost 6 bases and 3 bases, in that order; junction bases with no gene match: 4. The CDR3 is made up of 13 amino acids.

The chain joins TRBV18 to TRBJ2-1; D might be TRBD2 (6 bases). Trimming left V 9 bases short and J 6 bases short, with 15 bases between. Germline V gene data show CDR1 as KGHSH and CDR2 as LQKENI. The CDR3 sequence is 13 residues long. The CDR3 DNA follows: TGTGCCAGTACTCCGCAGGGAGGCAATGAGCAGTTCTTC. Its protein is CASTPQGGNEQFF. The variable domain in full, completed from reference TRBV18 and TRBJ2-1, reads NAGVMQNPRHLVRRRGQEARLRCSPMKGHSHVYWYRQLPEEGLKFMVYLQKENIIDESGMPKERFSAEFPKEGPSILRIQQVVRGDSAAYFCASTPQGGNEQFFGPGTRLTVL.

This clone was recorded once. The CDR3 region is CAWSGGTGTPTNEKLFF. For the CDR3, the DNA is TGTGCCTGGAGTGGGGGGACAGGGACCCCAACTAATGAAAAACTGTTTTTT. The chain is built from TRBV30 and TRBJ1-4; 9 positions match TRBD1. The CDR3 runs to 17 residues. With V trimmed by 1 base and J by 0 bases, 6 bases remained unmatched. Per germline, CDR1 GTSNPN and CDR2 SVGIG (reference sequence).

V and J are TRBV27 and TRBJ2-5; 9 bases agree with TRBD2. V trimming: 5 bases; J trimming: 5 bases; junction bases outside the gene matches: 9. Germline V lookup: CDR1 MNHEY, CDR2 SMNVEV (reference sequence). The CDR3 spans 15 residues. Here the CDR3 reads CASSQQREVRETQYF. CDR3 DNA: TGTGCCAGCAGTCAACAGCGGGAGGTACGGGAGACCCAGTACTTC.

V is TRBV7-9 and J is TRBJ1-3; TRBD1 agrees at 7 bases. The CDR3 has 14 amino acids. Per germline, CDR1 SEHNR and CDR2 FQNEAQ (reference sequence). Trimming at V came to 9 bases and at J to 0 bases, leaving 5 bases not matched to a gene. CDR3 amino acids: CASMTGLSGNTIYF. DNA for the CDR3: TGTGCCAGTATGACAGGGCTCTCTGGAAACACCATATATTTT.

The rearrangement uses TRBV5-1 and TRBJ1-4; unclear D gene. Germline values: CDR1 SGHRS, CDR2 YFSETQ. V lost 0 bases, J lost 4 bases, and 13 bases lay in between. The CDR3 is 16 residues long. CDR3 sequence reads: CASSLVGSEFNEKLFF. DNA for the CDR3: TGCGCCAGCAGCTTGGTCGGTTCAGAATTTAATGAAAAACTGTTTTTT.

This chain uses TRBV5-1 with TRBJ2-3, with 8 bases that match TRBD2. V gave up 9 bases and J gave up 6 bases; unmatched junction bases: 3. The CDR3 length is 11 residues. Germline CDR1 is SGHRS and CDR2 is YFSETQ. CDR3 DNA: TGCGCCACCCGGGGGGGGGATACGCAGTATTTT. It codes for CATRGGDTQYF. Combining the CDR3 with reference TRBV5-1 and TRBJ2-3 gives the whole variable domain KAGVTQTPRYLIKTRGQQVTLSCSPISGHRSVSWYQQTPGQGLQFLFEYFSETQRNKGNFPGRFSGRQFSNSRSEMNVSTLELGDSALYLCATRGGDTQYFGPGTRLTVL.

The chain has TRBV5-4 and TRBJ2-3; D not resolved. The V gene's germline CDR1 is SGHNT and CDR2 YYREEE (reference sequence). Trimming cost V 4 bases and J 3 bases, with 12 bases left between them. This CDR3 has 14 residues. CDR3 nucleotide sequence: TGTGCCAGCAGCCCGGGTGGCCGGACAGATACGCAGTATTTT. The encoded protein is CASSPGGRTDTQYF.

The chain recombines TRBV11-2 with TRBJ2-7; perhaps TRBD2 as D (6 bases). This CDR3 is 16 amino acids long. Germline CDR1 reads SGHAT; CDR2 reads FQNNGV. V was pared by 0 bases and J by 7 bases, with 19 bases between. The CDR3 sequence is CASSLESTGDVREQYF. The CDR3 DNA is TGTGCCAGCAGCTTAGAATCGACGGGAGACGTGAGAGAGCAGTACTTC.

The rearrangement joins TRBV7-9 to TRBJ1-2; TRBD1 matches at 11 bases. This CDR3 has 15 residues. The germline gives CDR1 SEHNR, CDR2 FQNEAQ (reference sequence). V was clipped by 5 bases and J by 2 bases; unmatched bases: 4. CDR3 residues: CASSPRDRGNYGYTF. The CDR3 DNA reads TGTGCCAGCAGCCCCCGGGACAGGGGGAACTATGGCTACACCTTC.

V gene TRBV28 combines with J gene TRBJ1-1; D is uncertain. The V gene's germline CDR1 is MDHEN and CDR2 SYDVKM. V was pared by 4 bases and J by 1 base, with 10 bases between. This CDR3 region has 14 residues. This CDR3 is CASSCRRRNTEAFF. The CDR3 bases are TGTGCCAGCAGTTGTCGCAGGAGGAACACTGAAGCTTTCTTT.

The chain uses TRBV18 and TRBJ2-1; possibly TRBD2 for D (6 bases). Trimming stripped 6 bases from V and 12 bases from J, with 12 bases between. The CDR3 has 11 amino acids. CDR1 is KGHSH, CDR2 LQKENI, per germline. The CDR3 DNA is TGTGCCAGCTCCCCGGAGGGGTCGCAGTTCTTC. Translating gives CASSPEGSQFF.

To note about this clone: The sample carries other DNA sequences with the same CDR3. The V gene is TRBV28, the J gene TRBJ1-5, with 7 bases lining up with TRBD1. V shed 5 bases, J shed 5 bases, and the junction held 3 bases outside the gene matches. CDR1 MDHEN and CDR2 SYDVKM come from the germline V gene. CDR3 length: 13 residues. The CDR3 bases are TGTGCCAGCAGTCTCGACAGGGATCAGCCCCAGCATTTT. It codes for CASSLDRDQPQHF.

The chain joins TRBV28 to TRBJ2-1; D is ambiguous. Germline V gives CDR1 MDHEN, CDR2 SYDVKM. The CDR3 runs to 11 residues. The ends were cut back, 6 bases at V and 6 bases at J, with 6 bases in the middle. CDR3 in amino acids: CASSPGNEQFF. In nucleotides, the CDR3 is TGTGCCAGCAGCCCAGGCAATGAGCAGTTCTTC.

The chain combines TRBV9 with TRBJ2-7, with 10 bases lining up with TRBD2. V lost 4 bases to trimming and J lost 3 bases; unmatched junction nucleotides: 13. This CDR3 contains 17 residues. In germline, CDR1 is SGDLS, CDR2 YYNGEE. CDR3 in amino acids: CASSLRETLAGVYEQYF. CDR3 nucleotides: TGTGCCAGCAGCCTTCGTGAGACTCTAGCGGGAGTCTACGAGCAGTACTTC.

The chain combines TRBV6-5 with TRBJ2-3; D may be TRBD2 (5 bases). Germline V gene sequence: CDR1 MNHEY, CDR2 SVGAGI. V was cut by 2 bases and J by 3 bases, with 12 bases left in between. The CDR3 totals 15 residues. The CDR3: CASSYRGSRTDTQYF. In DNA, the CDR3 is TGTGCCAGCAGTTACCGGGGATCCAGGACAGATACGCAGTATTTT.